This T cell receptor beta chain was retrieved from a study of cytomegalovirus exposure and HLA in healthy donors. Study summary: Unique TCRs from HLA-typed donors, some 85 million of them, were held in an early data release.

The PCR ran on 60 Vbeta and 13 Jbeta primers. Using immunoSEQ multiplex PCR, the repertoire was profiled, and TCRdb retains in-frame clones only, with some absent. In all, the sample yields 190,000 or so clones. Germline-derived CDR1 and CDR2 are MGHRA and YSYEKL. The CDR3 has 13 amino acids. Between the trimmed V and J ends, which lost 1 base and 10 bases, there was a span of 11 bases. The sequence was collected from a boy younger than 18 in good health and CMV-seronegative. The sequenced sample consisted of PBMCs. V and J are TRBV4-1 and TRBJ2-1, with TRBD2 as a possible D gene (5 bases). CDR3 nucleotide sequence: TGCGCCAGCAGCCAAGTCGAGCGGCCGGAGCAGTTCTTC. As protein: CASSQVERPEQFF.